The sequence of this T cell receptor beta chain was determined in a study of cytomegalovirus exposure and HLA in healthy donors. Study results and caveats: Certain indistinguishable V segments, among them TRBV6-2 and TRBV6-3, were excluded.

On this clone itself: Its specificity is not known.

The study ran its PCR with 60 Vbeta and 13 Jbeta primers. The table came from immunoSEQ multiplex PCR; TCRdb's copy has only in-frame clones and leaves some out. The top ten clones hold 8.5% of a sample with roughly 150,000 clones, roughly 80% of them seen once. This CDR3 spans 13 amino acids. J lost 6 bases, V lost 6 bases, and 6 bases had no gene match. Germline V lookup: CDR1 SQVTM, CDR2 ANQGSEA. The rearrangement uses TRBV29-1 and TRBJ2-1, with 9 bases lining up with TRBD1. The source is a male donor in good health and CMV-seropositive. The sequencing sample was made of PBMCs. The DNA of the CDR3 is TGCAGCGTAAGGGACAGGGTCATCAATGAGCAGTTCTTC. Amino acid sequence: CSVRDRVINEQFF.